Listed here are 24 T cell receptor beta chains from one sample, sequenced in a study of shared clonotypes between healthy human individuals. Naive CD8 populations comprised CD45RO-negative cells positively selected for CCR7, excluding terminally differentiated effector memory CD45RA+ cells. Using immunoSEQ multiplex PCR, the repertoire was profiled, and TCRdb retains in-frame clones only, with some absent. This table holds hundreds of thousands of clones, around 92% found once. The sample was naive CD8+ T cells sorted from blood. These receptors all stem from a man aged 30-40 years in good health.

The chain carries TRBV10-1 and TRBJ2-1; 10 nucleotides align to TRBD2. V shed 1 base and J 0 bases; nucleotides not matched to a gene: 6. This CDR3 is built from 18 residues. From germline, CDR1 is WNHNN and CDR2 SYGVQD (reference sequence). Here the CDR3 reads CASSELIAGGSSYNEQFF. The DNA for the CDR3 is TGCGCCAGCAGTGAGTTAATAGCGGGGGGTAGCTCCTACAATGAGCAGTTCTTC.

This clone was counted a single time. Here the CDR3 reads CASGHTGELFF. The CDR3 DNA reads as TGTGCCAGCGGGCACACCGGGGAGCTGTTTTTT. The chain combines TRBV6-5 with TRBJ2-2; D not resolved. Per germline, CDR1 MNHEY and CDR2 SVGAGI. The germline V and J ends were trimmed by 8 bases and 3 bases, with 4 bases remaining between them. This CDR3 has 11 amino acids.

This chain uses TRBV9 with TRBJ2-7; weak D call: TRBD1 (6 bases). The germline V and J ends were trimmed by 1 base and 3 bases, with 11 bases remaining between them. Germline CDR1 SGDLS, CDR2 YYNGEE. This CDR3 comprises 14 residues. CDR3 coding DNA: TGTGCCAGCAGCGTAAGCTCGGGACACTACGAGCAGTACTTC. Translating gives CASSVSSGHYEQYF. The whole variable domain, remainder taken from reference TRBV9 and TRBJ2-7, is DSGVTQTPKHLITATGQRVTLRCSPRSGDLSVYWYQQSLDQGLQFLIQYYNGEERAKGNILERFSAQQFPDLHSELNLSSLELGDSALYFCASSVSSGHYEQYFGPGTRLTVT.

In DNA form, the CDR3 reads TGCGCCAGCAGCTTGGACCCCGAAGGGTGGAGTGGCTACACCTTC. Its translation is CASSLDPEGWSGYTF. The chain links TRBV5-1 to TRBJ1-2; no firm D call. The germline gives CDR1 SGHRS, CDR2 YFSETQ. The CDR3 is made up of 15 amino acids. V gave up 0 bases and J gave up 7 bases, with 16 bases separating them. Full variable domain (missing parts from reference TRBV5-1 and TRBJ1-2): KAGVTQTPRYLIKTRGQQVTLSCSPISGHRSVSWYQQTPGQGLQFLFEYFSETQRNKGNFPGRFSGRQFSNSRSEMNVSTLELGDSALYLCASSLDPEGWSGYTFGSGTRLTVV.

CDR3 in amino acids: CASSLVGGENTEAFF. The CDR3 region has the DNA TGTGCCAGCAGCTTAGTTGGGGGGGAGAACACTGAAGCTTTCTTT. This chain joins TRBV7-9 and TRBJ1-1; maybe TRBD1 (5 bases). Trimming removed 1 base from V and 1 base from J, with 10 bases in between. The germline V gene has CDR1 SEHNR and CDR2 FQNEAQ (reference sequence). The CDR3 has 15 amino acids.

The J gene is TRBJ2-1, the V gene TRBV27; D gene ambiguous. Germline V gene lookup returns CDR1 MNHEY and CDR2 SMNVEV (reference sequence). V was cut by 2 bases and J by 2 bases, with 10 bases left in between. This CDR3 spans 15 amino acids. CDR3 nucleotide sequence: TGTGCCAGCAGTTTACGGGCAGGTACCTACAATGAGCAGTTCTTC. This gives the protein CASSLRAGTYNEQFF.

V is TRBV19 and J is TRBJ2-7; 10 bases line up with TRBD2. The CDR3 contains 15 residues. J was trimmed by 2 bases and V by 3 bases; bases with no gene match: 4. Germline values: CDR1 LNHDA, CDR2 SQIVND (reference sequence). CDR3 protein: CASSITLAGAYEQYF. CDR3 in DNA: TGTGCCAGTAGTATCACCCTAGCGGGAGCCTACGAGCAGTACTTC.

This chain uses TRBV18 with TRBJ2-1; 7 bases line up with TRBD1. V shed 3 bases and J 1 base; nucleotides not matched to a gene: 3. Germline lookup yields CDR1 KGHSH and CDR2 LQKENI. The length of the CDR3 is 15 residues. The DNA of the CDR3 is TGTGCCAGCTCACCGAAGGGACAGTCCTACAATGAGCAGTTCTTC. It yields the protein CASSPKGQSYNEQFF.

The V call is TRBV29-1, the J call TRBJ1-5, with TRBD1 matching 8 bases. This CDR3 contains 14 residues. V shed 5 bases and J 4 bases; nucleotides not matched to a gene: 7. In germline, CDR1 is SQVTM, CDR2 ANQGSEA. CDR3 in amino acids: CSVLTGDPNQPQHF. CDR3 DNA: TGCAGCGTTCTGACAGGGGACCCTAATCAGCCCCAGCATTTT.

This clone was seen ten or more times. V is TRBV28 and J is TRBJ2-5; D is perhaps TRBD1 (5 bases). The V gene lost 6 bases and the J gene lost 1 base, with 15 bases spanning the gap. Germline V lookup: CDR1 MDHEN, CDR2 SYDVKM. The CDR3 loop spans 15 amino acids. The CDR3 loop is CASRLTQEFQETQYF. The CDR3 DNA follows: TGTGCCAGCAGGCTAACACAGGAATTCCAAGAGACCCAGTACTTC.

CDR3 loop: CASSIQGLGFYEQYF. CDR3 sequence (DNA): TGTGCCAGCAGTATTCAGGGCCTTGGGTTTTACGAGCAGTACTTC. V gene TRBV27 combines with J gene TRBJ2-7; TRBD1 is a possible D gene (5 bases). There are 15 residues in the CDR3. Germline V CDR1 and CDR2: MNHEY, SMNVEV (reference sequence). Trimming took off 5 bases at V and 4 bases at J, with 18 bases between the two ends.

V and J are TRBV7-9 and TRBJ2-1; 7 bases map to TRBD2. Trimming at V came to 1 base and at J to 0 bases, leaving 3 bases not matched to a gene. Germline CDR1 SEHNR, CDR2 FQNEAQ (reference sequence). This CDR3 comprises 16 residues. The CDR3 nucleotides are TGTGCCAGCAGCTTAGAACTAGCGCGCTCCTACAATGAGCAGTTCTTC. Amino acid sequence: CASSLELARSYNEQFF.

CDR3: CASSDADTQYF. The CDR3, as DNA: TGTGCCAGCAGCGACGCGGATACGCAGTATTTT. V gene TRBV7-9 combines with J gene TRBJ2-3, with D uncertain. The CDR3 loop spans 11 amino acids. Germline-derived CDR1 and CDR2 are SEHNR and FQNEAQ (reference sequence). Trimming left V 5 bases short and J 6 bases short, with 6 bases between.

V is TRBV29-1 and J is TRBJ2-7; 7 bases align to TRBD2. V trimming: 4 bases; J trimming: 4 bases; junction bases outside the gene matches: 4. The germline CDR1 and CDR2 sequences are SQVTM and ANQGSEA. The CDR3 is made up of 12 amino acids. The chain's CDR3 is CSVVGEGYEQYF. CDR3 nucleotides: TGCAGCGTTGTCGGGGAGGGGTACGAGCAGTACTTC.

The table lists this clone with a count of one. The chain combines TRBV7-8 with TRBJ1-1; D is undetermined. This CDR3 spans 14 amino acids. Trimming took off 1 base at V and 3 bases at J, with 9 bases between the two ends. Germline-derived CDR1 and CDR2 are SGHVS and FQNEAQ. CDR3: CASSLGGRDTEAFF. CDR3 DNA sequence: TGTGCCAGCAGCTTAGGCGGGCGGGACACTGAAGCTTTCTTT. The whole variable domain, filled in from reference TRBV7-8 and TRBJ1-1, reads GAGVSQSPRYKVAKRGQDVALRCDPISGHVSLFWYQQALGQGPEFLTYFQNEAQLDKSGLPSDRFFAERPEGSVSTLKIQRTQQEDSAVYLCASSLGGRDTEAFFGQGTRLTVV.

This clone came up once. The chain couples TRBV27 to TRBJ2-1; no definite D call. Trimming took 11 bases from V and 0 from J, leaving 17 bases between them. CDR3 length: 15 amino acids. Germline CDR1 reads MNHEY; CDR2 reads SMNVEV (reference sequence). In DNA form, the CDR3 reads TGTGCCGTAAGTTTAGGGCGAGGCTCCTACAATGAGCAGTTCTTC. Translated: CAVSLGRGSYNEQFF.

The chain employs TRBV19 and TRBJ1-2, with D tentatively TRBD1 (6 bases). The CDR3 loop spans 16 amino acids. V was trimmed by 5 bases and J by 6 bases, leaving 22 bases between them. Germline V CDR1 and CDR2: LNHDA, SQIVND (reference sequence). The CDR3 DNA follows: TGTGCCAGTAGTCCCCCAGATGGGGGCTTTCTGGATGGCTACACCTTC. Amino acids: CASSPPDGGFLDGYTF. Full variable domain (remainder filled in from reference TRBV19 and TRBJ1-2): DGGITQSPKYLFRKEGQNVTLSCEQNLNHDAMYWYRQDPGQGLRLIYYSQIVNDFQKGDIAEGYSVSREKKESFPLTVTSAQKNPTAFYLCASSPPDGGFLDGYTFGSGTRLTVV.

About this clone: Other DNA sequences from this sample encode an identical CDR3 as well. This chain connects TRBV19 to TRBJ1-5; the D gene is possibly TRBD1 (5 bases). V was shortened by 3 bases and J by 0 bases, with 9 bases between the two germline ends. Germline assignment: CDR1 LNHDA and CDR2 SQIVND (reference sequence). This CDR3 spans 15 amino acids. CDR3 region: CASSMQGYSNQPQHF. In nucleotides, the CDR3 is TGTGCCAGTAGTATGCAGGGTTATAGCAATCAGCCCCAGCATTTT. Full variable domain (missing parts from reference TRBV19 and TRBJ1-5): DGGITQSPKYLFRKEGQNVTLSCEQNLNHDAMYWYRQDPGQGLRLIYYSQIVNDFQKGDIAEGYSVSREKKESFPLTVTSAQKNPTAFYLCASSMQGYSNQPQHFGDGTRLSIL.

This clone was picked up one time. J is TRBJ2-6 and V is TRBV19; D is unresolved. The CDR3 extends over 13 amino acids. Germline assignment: CDR1 LNHDA and CDR2 SQIVND (reference sequence). The V gene lost 8 bases and the J gene lost 0 bases, with 5 bases spanning the gap. The CDR3 is CASGPSGANVLTF. CDR3 in DNA: TGTGCCAGTGGCCCCTCTGGGGCCAACGTCCTGACTTTC.

The V gene is TRBV23-1, the J gene TRBJ2-7; 10 bases match TRBD2. TRBV23-1 is an open reading frame, and its role is uncertain. V trimming: 6 bases; J trimming: 2 bases; junction bases outside the gene matches: 28. CDR3 length: 22 residues. CDR3 nucleotide sequence: TGCGCCAGCAGCCTAGGACAGGGACCTAGCGGGAGCGACAGCGGTCCAACCTACGAGCAGTACTTC. This sequence encodes CASSLGQGPSGSDSGPTYEQYF.

In DNA form, the CDR3 reads TGTGCCAGCAGCACAGGGTTGGGAGTAGCTTTCTTT. Residues: CASSTGLGVAFF. V usage is TRBV9 and J usage is TRBJ1-1; TRBD1 might be the D (6 bases). This CDR3 is built from 12 residues. V gave up 4 bases and J gave up 10 bases, with 14 bases separating them. Germline V lookup: CDR1 SGDLS, CDR2 YYNGEE.

This clone was recorded a few times. In DNA form, the CDR3 reads TGTGCCAGTAGTTCAAGAGCCTACGAGCAGTACTTC. It specifies CASSSRAYEQYF. V and J are TRBV19 and TRBJ2-7; D is unresolved. Germline V gene sequence: CDR1 LNHDA, CDR2 SQIVND (reference sequence). CDR3 length: 12 residues. Trimming removed 5 bases at V and 2 bases at J, with 7 bases between.

This rearrangement joins TRBV7-6 to TRBJ2-1; possibly TRBD1 for D (6 bases). The V and J ends lost 5 bases and 5 bases respectively, with 16 bases between them. Germline V CDR1 and CDR2: SGHVS, FNYEAQ. CDR3 length equals 15 residues. The CDR3 region is CASSLQGGTNNEQFF. The CDR3 DNA is TGTGCCAGCAGCCTACAGGGTGGTACGAACAATGAGCAGTTCTTC.

The V and J genes are TRBV19 and TRBJ2-3; the D gene is possibly TRBD2 (6 bases). This CDR3 is built from 13 residues. Germline CDR1 and CDR2: LNHDA and SQIVND (reference sequence). The V and J ends lost 8 bases and 2 bases respectively, with 11 bases between them. CDR3 loop: CASSAGFTDTQYF. The CDR3 DNA follows: TGTGCCAGTTCGGCGGGGTTCACAGATACGCAGTATTTT.